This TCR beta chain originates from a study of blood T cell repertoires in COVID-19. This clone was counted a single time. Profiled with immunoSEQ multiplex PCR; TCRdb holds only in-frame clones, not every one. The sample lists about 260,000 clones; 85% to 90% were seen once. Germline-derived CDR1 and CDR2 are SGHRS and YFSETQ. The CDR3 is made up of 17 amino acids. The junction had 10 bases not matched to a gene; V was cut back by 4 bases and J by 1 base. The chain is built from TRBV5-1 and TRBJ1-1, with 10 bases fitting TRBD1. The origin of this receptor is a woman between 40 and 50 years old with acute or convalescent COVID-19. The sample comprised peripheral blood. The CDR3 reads CASSPSGTGEANTEAFF. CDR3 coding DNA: TGCGCCAGCAGCCCTTCCGGGACAGGGGAGGCGAACACTGAAGCTTTCTTT.